This T cell receptor (beta chain) appears in the sequencing data of a study of blood T cells in healthy people across ages. Study-wide results and limits: A roughly linear age-dependent decrease characterized TCR beta diversity per million T cells. There was a strong correlation between TCR beta diversity and naive T cell percentage. Leaving the PBMCs unsorted stopped any conclusive comparison of naive versus antigen-experienced cells.

Notes on this clonotype: Its antigen is undetermined.

CDR1 is DFQATT and CDR2 is SNEGSKA in the germline V gene (reference sequence). Between the trimmed V and J ends, which lost 3 bases and 3 bases, there was a span of 18 bases. The CDR3 has 16 residues. A second PCR of 7 to 11 cycles used a sample-barcoded 5' primer and a J-beta primer mix. Each cDNA molecule, via a template-switch adaptor with 12 random nucleotides, was tagged. TCRdb independently ran MiXCR on the 5' RACE reads; one entry per CDR3 protein. The data show roughly 1,500,000 distinct CDR3 sequences, roughly 30% seen once. This TCR derives from a woman in her 30s in good health. This chain links TRBV20-1 with TRBJ1-5, with D tentatively TRBD1 (5 bases). The specimen sequenced was blood. In DNA form, the CDR3 reads TGCAGTGCTAGTTCTTCGAGGGGCGCCGACAATCAGCCCCAGCATTTT. This sequence encodes CSASSSRGADNQPQHF.